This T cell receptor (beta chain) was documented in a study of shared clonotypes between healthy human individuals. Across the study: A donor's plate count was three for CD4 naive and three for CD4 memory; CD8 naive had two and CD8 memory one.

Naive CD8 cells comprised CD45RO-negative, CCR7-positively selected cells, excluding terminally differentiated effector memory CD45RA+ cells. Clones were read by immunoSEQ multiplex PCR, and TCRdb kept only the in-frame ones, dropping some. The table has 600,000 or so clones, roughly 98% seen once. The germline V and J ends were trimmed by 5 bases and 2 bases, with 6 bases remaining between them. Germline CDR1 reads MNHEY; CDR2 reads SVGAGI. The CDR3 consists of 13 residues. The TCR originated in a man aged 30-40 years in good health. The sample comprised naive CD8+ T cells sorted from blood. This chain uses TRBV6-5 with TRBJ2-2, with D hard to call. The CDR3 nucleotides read TGTGCCAGCAGTCTCTCAAACACCGGGGAGCTGTTTTTT. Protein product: CASSLSNTGELFF.